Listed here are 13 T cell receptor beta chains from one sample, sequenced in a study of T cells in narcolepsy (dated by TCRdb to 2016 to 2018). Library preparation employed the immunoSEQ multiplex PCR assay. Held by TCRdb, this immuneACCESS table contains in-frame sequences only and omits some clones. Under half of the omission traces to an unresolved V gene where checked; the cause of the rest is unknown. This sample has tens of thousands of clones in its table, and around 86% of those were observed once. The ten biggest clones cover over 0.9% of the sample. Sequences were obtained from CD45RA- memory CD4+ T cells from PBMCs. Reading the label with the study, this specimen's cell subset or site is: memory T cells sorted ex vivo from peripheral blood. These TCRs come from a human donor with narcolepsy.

The CDR3 DNA reads TGTGCCAGCAGTGCGGTTGGAAACACCATATATTTT. The encoded protein is CASSAVGNTIYF. This chain connects TRBV25-1 to TRBJ1-3; D unclear. CDR1 MGHDK and CDR2 SYGVNS come from the germline V gene. The V end was cut by 4 bases, the J end by 3 bases, with 4 bases between. This CDR3 has 12 residues.

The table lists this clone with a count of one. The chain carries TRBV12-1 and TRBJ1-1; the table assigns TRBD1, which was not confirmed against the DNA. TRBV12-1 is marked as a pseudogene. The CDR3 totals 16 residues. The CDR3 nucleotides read TGTGCCAGCAGCCCGGGGACAGGGGCCATGAACACTGAAGCTTTCTTT. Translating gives CASSPGTGAMNTEAFF.

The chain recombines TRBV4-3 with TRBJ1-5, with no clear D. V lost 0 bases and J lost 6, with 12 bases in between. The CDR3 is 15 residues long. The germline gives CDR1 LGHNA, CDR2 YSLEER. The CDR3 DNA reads TGCGCCAGCAGCCAAGATGGAGGGAAGGGTCAGCCCCAGCATTTT. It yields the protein CASSQDGGKGQPQHF.

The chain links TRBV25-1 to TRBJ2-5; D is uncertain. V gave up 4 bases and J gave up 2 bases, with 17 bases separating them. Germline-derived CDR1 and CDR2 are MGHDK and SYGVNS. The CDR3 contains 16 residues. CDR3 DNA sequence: TGTGCCAGCAGTGCCGCGGTATCACCGACACAAGAGACCCAGTACTTC. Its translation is CASSAAVSPTQETQYF.

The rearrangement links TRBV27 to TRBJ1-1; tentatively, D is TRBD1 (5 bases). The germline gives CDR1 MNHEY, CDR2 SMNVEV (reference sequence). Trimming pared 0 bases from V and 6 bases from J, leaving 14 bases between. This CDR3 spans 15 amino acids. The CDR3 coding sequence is TGTGCCAGCAGTTTATCGAGCAGGGTGGAGGCTGAAGCTTTCTTT. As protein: CASSLSSRVEAEAFF.

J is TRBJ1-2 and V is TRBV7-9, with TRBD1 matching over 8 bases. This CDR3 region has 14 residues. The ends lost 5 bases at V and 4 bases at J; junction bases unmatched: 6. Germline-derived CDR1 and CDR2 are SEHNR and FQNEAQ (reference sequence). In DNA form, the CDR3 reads TGTGCCAGCAGCCTCATGGGACAGGCCTATGGCTACACCTTC. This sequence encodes CASSLMGQAYGYTF.

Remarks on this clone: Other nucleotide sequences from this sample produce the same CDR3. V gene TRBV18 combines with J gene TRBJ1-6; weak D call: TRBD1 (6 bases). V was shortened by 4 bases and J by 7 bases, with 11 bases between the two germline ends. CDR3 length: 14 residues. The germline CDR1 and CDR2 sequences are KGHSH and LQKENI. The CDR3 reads CASSLQGGNSPLHF. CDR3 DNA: TGTGCCAGCTCACTACAGGGAGGGAATTCACCCCTCCACTTT.

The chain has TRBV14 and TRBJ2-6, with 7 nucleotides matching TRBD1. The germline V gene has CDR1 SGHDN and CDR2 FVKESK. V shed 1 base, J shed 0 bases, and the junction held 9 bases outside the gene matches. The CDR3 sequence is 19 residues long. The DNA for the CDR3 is TGTGCCAGCAGCCAAGGAAAGGGGGACAGACGCTCTGGGGCCAACGTCCTGACTTTC. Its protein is CASSQGKGDRRSGANVLTF.

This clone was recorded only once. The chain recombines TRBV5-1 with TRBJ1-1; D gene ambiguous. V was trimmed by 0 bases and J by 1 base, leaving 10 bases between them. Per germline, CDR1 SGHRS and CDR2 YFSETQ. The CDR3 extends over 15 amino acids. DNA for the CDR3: TGCGCCAGCAGCTTGGTGTCAGGCTCGAACACTGAAGCTTTCTTT. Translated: CASSLVSGSNTEAFF.

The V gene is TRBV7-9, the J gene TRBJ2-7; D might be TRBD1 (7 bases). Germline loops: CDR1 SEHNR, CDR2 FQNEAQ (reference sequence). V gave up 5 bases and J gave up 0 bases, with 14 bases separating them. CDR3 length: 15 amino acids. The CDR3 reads CASSAGQPASYEQYF. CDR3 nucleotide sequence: TGTGCCAGCAGCGCGGGACAGCCCGCCTCCTACGAGCAGTACTTC.

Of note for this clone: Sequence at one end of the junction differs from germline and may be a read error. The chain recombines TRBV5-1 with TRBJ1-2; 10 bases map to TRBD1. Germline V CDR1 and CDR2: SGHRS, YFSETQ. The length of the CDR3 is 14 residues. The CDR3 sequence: CASSLQDRGYGYTF. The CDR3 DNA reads TGCGCCAGCAGCTTGCAGGACAGGGGGTATGGATACACCTTC.

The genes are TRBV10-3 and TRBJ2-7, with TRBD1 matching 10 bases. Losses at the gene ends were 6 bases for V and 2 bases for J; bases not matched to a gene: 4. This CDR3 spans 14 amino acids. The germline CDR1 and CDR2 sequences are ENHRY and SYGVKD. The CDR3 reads CAISPDRGAYEQYF. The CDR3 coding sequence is TGTGCCATCAGCCCGGACAGGGGGGCCTACGAGCAGTACTTC.

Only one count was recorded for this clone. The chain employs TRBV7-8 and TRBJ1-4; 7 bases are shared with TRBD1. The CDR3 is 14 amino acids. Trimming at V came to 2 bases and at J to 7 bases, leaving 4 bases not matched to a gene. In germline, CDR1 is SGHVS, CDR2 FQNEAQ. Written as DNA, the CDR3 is TGTGCCAGCAGCTTAATGGCAGGGGGTGAAAAACTGTTTTTT. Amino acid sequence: CASSLMAGGEKLFF.